A single sample is the source of the 28 T cell receptor beta chains below, sequenced in a study of T cells after posttransplantation cyclophosphamide. Sequencing was performed with immunoSEQ multiplex PCR; in TCRdb, only in-frame clones are kept and a portion is missing. The table lists tens of thousands of clones, with no singletons. Source material: PBMCs. These TCRs come from a man aged 35 to 55 in good health, CMV-negative, and a related stem cell transplant donor.

This clone came up many times. The gene calls are TRBV6-1 and TRBJ2-3; D is perhaps TRBD2 (6 bases). Germline V CDR1 and CDR2: MNHNS, SASEGT. There are 15 residues in the CDR3. V was shortened by 4 bases and J by 6 bases, with 17 bases between the two germline ends. The CDR3 DNA follows: TGTGCCAGCAGTGTTTCTAGCGTGGACGTCGATACGCAGTATTTT. Translating it yields CASSVSSVDVDTQYF.

This clone was seen at least ten times. The chain combines TRBV2 with TRBJ2-1; 10 bases map to TRBD2. With V trimmed by 5 bases and J by 3 bases, 10 bases remained unmatched. The length of the CDR3 is 17 residues. Germline V gives CDR1 SNHLY, CDR2 FYNNEI. The CDR3 sequence is CASSTSLAGADYNEQFF. Written as DNA, the CDR3 is TGTGCCAGCAGTACGAGCCTAGCGGGAGCGGACTACAATGAGCAGTTCTTC.

V and J are TRBV5-4 and TRBJ2-3; TRBD2 agrees at 7 bases. Trimming at V came to 5 bases and at J to 5 bases, leaving 5 bases not matched to a gene. This CDR3 contains 13 residues. CDR1 and CDR2 from the germline V gene are SGHNT and YYREEE (reference sequence). The CDR3 DNA reads TGTGCCAGCAGGGTGGTAGCGGGAGATACGCAGTATTTT. As protein: CASRVVAGDTQYF. The entire variable domain, with the rest obtained from reference TRBV5-4 and TRBJ2-3, is as follows: ETGVTQSPTHLIKTRGQQVTLRCSSQSGHNTVSWYQQALGQGPQFIFQYYREEENGRGNFPPRFSGLQFPNYSSELNVNALELDDSALYLCASRVVAGDTQYFGPGTRLTVL.

V usage is TRBV25-1 and J usage is TRBJ2-1; 9 bases align to TRBD2. V dropped 3 bases and J dropped 7; count of bases not matched to a gene: 1. CDR3 size: 13 residues. The germline V gene encodes CDR1 MGHDK and CDR2 SYGVNS. The CDR3 loop reads CASSDAGGNEQFF. The CDR3 nucleotides are TGTGCCAGCAGTGATGCGGGGGGGAATGAGCAGTTCTTC.

Ten or more counts support this clone. CDR3 sequence (DNA): TGTGCCAGCAGCATACAGGGGGTCGGCAATCAGCCCCAGCATTTT. Translated, it gives CASSIQGVGNQPQHF. The chain uses TRBV7-9 and TRBJ1-5; 8 bases line up with TRBD1. This CDR3 region has 15 residues. CDR1 is SEHNR, CDR2 FQNEAQ, per germline (reference sequence). V shed 5 bases and J 2 bases; nucleotides not matched to a gene: 5.

This clone was counted ten times or more. This chain joins TRBV19 and TRBJ1-2; TRBD1 aligns across 7 bases. The germline V gene encodes CDR1 LNHDA and CDR2 SQIVND (reference sequence). Trimming at V came to 6 bases and at J to 8 bases, leaving 15 bases not matched to a gene. The CDR3 runs 15 residues. The CDR3 protein is CASSPTGRPAGGYTF. Written as DNA, the CDR3 is TGTGCCAGTAGCCCGACAGGGAGGCCCGCTGGGGGCTACACCTTC.

The sample holds many counts of this clone. The V gene is TRBV27, the J gene TRBJ1-1; D gene ambiguous. Trimming pared 4 bases from V and 1 base from J, leaving 4 bases between. Germline-derived CDR1 and CDR2 are MNHEY and SMNVEV (reference sequence). This CDR3 contains 12 residues. CDR3 amino acids: CASSSGNTEAFF. The CDR3 nucleotides are TGTGCCAGCAGTTCAGGGAACACTGAAGCTTTCTTT.

This clone was observed at least ten times. The CDR3 region has the DNA TGTGCCAGCAGCGCCCGGACTAGCGGGATATCCACAGATACGCAGTATTTT. Protein sequence: CASSARTSGISTDTQYF. The V gene is TRBV7-2, the J gene TRBJ2-3; TRBD2 matches 12 bases. CDR1 is SGHTA, CDR2 FQGNSA, per germline. The CDR3 runs 17 residues. After removal of 5 bases from V and 2 bases from J, the junction contained 8 bases not matched to a gene.

This chain joins TRBV30 and TRBJ2-1; D ambiguous. Germline-derived CDR1 and CDR2 are GTSNPN and SVGIG (reference sequence). There are 15 residues in the CDR3. The CDR3 region has the DNA TGTGTAGTGAAGCCCGACAAGGTACGCCACAATGAGCAGTTCTTC. Translation gives CVVKPDKVRHNEQFF.

This clone was detected ten times or more. A junction end diverges from the germline sequence, so it may reflect a read error. The chain is built from TRBV19 and TRBJ2-4; maybe TRBD1 (6 bases). In germline, CDR1 is LNHDA, CDR2 SQIVND (reference sequence). The CDR3 runs to 12 residues. CDR3 DNA: TGTGCCACCGGGACGGACAGAAACATTCGGTACTTC. Translating gives CATGTDRNIRYF.

This clone has at least ten counts. This chain connects TRBV7-9 to TRBJ2-7; TRBD1 aligns across 10 bases. Trimming removed 3 bases from V and 7 bases from J; junction bases left unmatched: 6. CDR1 and CDR2 (germline): SEHNR, FQNEAQ (reference sequence). The CDR3 has 14 amino acids. DNA for the CDR3: TGTGCCAGCAGCTTCGGACAGGGGGTGAGGGAGCAGTACTTC. This encodes CASSFGQGVREQYF. Full variable domain (rest looked up from reference TRBV7-9 and TRBJ2-7): DTGVSQNPRHKITKRGQNVTFRCDPISEHNRLYWYRQTLGQGPEFLTYFQNEAQLEKSRLLSDRFSAERPKGSFSTLEIQRTEQGDSAMYLCASSFGQGVREQYFGPGTRLTVT.

This clone was found many times. This chain uses TRBV9 with TRBJ1-1; 8 bases line up with TRBD1. With 4 bases clipped from V and 0 bases from J, the junction kept 2 bases outside the gene matches. The CDR3 totals 14 residues. In germline, CDR1 is SGDLS, CDR2 YYNGEE. Written as DNA, the CDR3 is TGTGCCAGCAGCCGGACAGGGATGAACACTGAAGCTTTCTTT. Translation: CASSRTGMNTEAFF.

This clone has a count of ten or more. This sequence joins TRBV19 and TRBJ1-5; tentatively, D is TRBD1 (5 bases). CDR3 length equals 14 residues. Trimming stripped 7 bases from V and 1 base from J, with 11 bases between. From germline, CDR1 is LNHDA and CDR2 SQIVND (reference sequence). CDR3 residues: CASMGQGSNQPQHF. The CDR3, as DNA: TGTGCCAGTATGGGCCAGGGAAGCAATCAGCCCCAGCATTTT.

This clone was seen at least ten times. The rearrangement joins TRBV7-9 to TRBJ1-1; D is possibly TRBD1 (5 bases). V lost 4 bases and J 1 base, leaving 7 bases between the germline ends. Looked up from germline, CDR1 is SEHNR and CDR2 is FQNEAQ (reference sequence). The CDR3 covers 13 residues. Here the CDR3 reads CASSWGGNTEAFF. The CDR3 DNA is TGTGCCAGCAGCTGGGGGGGGAACACTGAAGCTTTCTTT.

This clone was recorded many times. The CDR3 is CASSLMRNTEAFF. The CDR3 nucleotides are TGTGCCAGCAGCTTAATGAGGAACACTGAAGCTTTCTTT. The chain uses TRBV11-1 and TRBJ1-1, with D hard to call. Between the trimmed V and J ends, which lost 2 bases and 1 base, there was a span of 5 bases. Germline assignment: CDR1 SGHAT and CDR2 FQDESV (reference sequence). The CDR3 extends over 13 amino acids.

Many counts were recorded for this clone. The V gene is TRBV5-1, the J gene TRBJ1-6; D possibly corresponds to TRBD1 (5 bases). V dropped 4 bases and J dropped 6 bases, with 8 bases sitting between them. Germline CDR1 is SGHRS and CDR2 is YFSETQ. The CDR3 has 13 residues. CDR3: CASSTDINSPLHF. CDR3 in DNA: TGCGCCAGCAGCACGGACATTAATTCACCCCTCCACTTT.

This clone has a count of ten or more. The V and J genes are TRBV4-1 and TRBJ1-4; D is unresolved. The CDR3 covers 15 residues. Trimming took 1 base from V and 8 from J, leaving 14 bases between them. Germline assignment: CDR1 MGHRA and CDR2 YSYEKL. CDR3 region: CASSQGTPKREKLFF. DNA of the CDR3: TGCGCCAGCAGCCAAGGGACTCCGAAAAGGGAAAAACTGTTTTTT.

This rearrangement joins TRBV9 to TRBJ2-3; 10 positions agree with TRBD2. The V gene end was trimmed by 5 bases and the J gene end by 2 bases; junction bases not matched to a gene: 11. This CDR3 has 17 amino acids. The germline gives CDR1 SGDLS, CDR2 YYNGEE. The CDR3 region is CASSAGLAFYPTDTQYF. The CDR3 DNA reads TGTGCCAGCAGTGCGGGACTAGCGTTTTATCCCACAGATACGCAGTATTTT.

This clone showed up many times. The genes are TRBV10-3 and TRBJ1-5; D ambiguous. Germline CDR1 and CDR2: ENHRY and SYGVKD. V was shortened by 0 bases and J by 3 bases, with 9 bases between the two germline ends. The CDR3 extends over 15 amino acids. CDR3 DNA sequence: TGTGCCATCAGTGAGTCGTTAGCAATCAATCAGCCCCAGCATTTT. It encodes CAISESLAINQPQHF.

Many counts were recorded for this clone. V usage is TRBV7-8 and J usage is TRBJ1-2; TRBD1 might be the D (6 bases). Germline CDR1 is SGHVS and CDR2 is FQNEAQ. V lost 1 base, J lost 8 bases, and 14 bases lay in between. The CDR3 covers 14 residues. The CDR3 nucleotides read TGTGCCAGCAGCTTAGGCGGACAGTTAGGCGGCTACACCTTC. This gives the protein CASSLGGQLGGYTF.

This clone was found many times. This chain links TRBV12-5 with TRBJ2-1; D may be TRBD2 (5 bases). Germline lookup yields CDR1 LGHNT and CDR2 FRNRAP. The CDR3 loop spans 13 amino acids. Trimming pared 1 base from V and 9 bases from J, leaving 10 bases between. CDR3 loop: CASGLDGVPEQFF. The CDR3 DNA reads TGTGCTAGTGGTTTGGACGGGGTCCCTGAGCAGTTCTTC. Variable domain in full (rest from reference TRBV12-5 and TRBJ2-1): DARVTQTPRHKVTEMGQEVTMRCQPILGHNTVFWYRQTMMQGLELLAYFRNRAPLDDSGMPKDRFSAEMPDATLATLKIQPSEPRDSAVYFCASGLDGVPEQFFGPGTRLTVL.

This clone was found many times. This chain joins TRBV30 and TRBJ1-3; possibly TRBD1 for D (5 bases). The CDR3 is 14 residues long. Trimming cost V 4 bases and J 5 bases, with 15 bases left between them. Per the germline V gene, CDR1 is GTSNPN and CDR2 is SVGIG (reference sequence). For the CDR3, the DNA is TGTGCCTGGAAGTTGGCAGGGCTGAGAAACACCATATATTTT. This gives the protein CAWKLAGLRNTIYF.

This clone came up many times. The chain links TRBV19 to TRBJ2-5, with TRBD2 matching over 8 bases. The germline gives CDR1 LNHDA, CDR2 SQIVND (reference sequence). The J segment lost 0 bases and the V segment lost 5 bases, leaving 5 bases of the junction unmatched. This CDR3 has 15 residues. CDR3 loop: CASSVSGDNQETQYF. In DNA form, the CDR3 reads TGTGCCAGTAGTGTTAGCGGGGACAACCAAGAGACCCAGTACTTC.

This clone has at least ten counts. The chain couples TRBV6-5 to TRBJ1-2; D gene unclear. Germline CDR1 MNHEY, CDR2 SVGAGI. The CDR3 sequence is 13 residues long. V dropped 2 bases and J dropped 4 bases, with 8 bases sitting between them. The CDR3 region has the DNA TGTGCCAGCAGTTACCGGGGTCCCTATGGCTACACCTTC. Protein sequence: CASSYRGPYGYTF.

The V call is TRBV14, the J call TRBJ2-1; D gene unclear. Trimming took 8 bases from V and 0 from J, leaving 5 bases between them. The CDR3 runs 12 residues. Germline CDR1 SGHDN, CDR2 FVKESK. CDR3 DNA: TGTGCCAGCTCCCTCTCCTACAATGAGCAGTTCTTC. It encodes CASSLSYNEQFF.

This clone was observed at least ten times. V gene TRBV2 combines with J gene TRBJ1-5; TRBD1 agrees at 12 bases. V gave up 7 bases and J gave up 6 bases; unmatched junction bases: 4. The CDR3 has 14 amino acids. Per germline, CDR1 SNHLY and CDR2 FYNNEI. The chain's CDR3 is CASKGQGAGQPQHF. CDR3 DNA sequence: TGTGCCAGCAAGGGACAGGGGGCCGGTCAGCCCCAGCATTTT.

This clone appeared many times. The genes are TRBV14 and TRBJ2-3; 13 nucleotides agree with TRBD2. V gave up 2 bases and J gave up 11 bases; unmatched junction bases: 10. Germline V lookup: CDR1 SGHDN, CDR2 FVKESK. The length of the CDR3 is 16 residues. CDR3 sequence: CASSQLTSGRPERQYF. The DNA for the CDR3 is TGTGCCAGCAGCCAATTGACTAGCGGGAGGCCGGAGAGGCAGTATTTT.

This clone has ten or more counts. The V gene is TRBV7-9, the J gene TRBJ1-4; D unresolved. Germline V CDR1 and CDR2: SEHNR, FQNEAQ (reference sequence). This CDR3 is built from 12 residues. V lost 5 bases, J lost 11 bases, and 12 bases lay in between. The CDR3 sequence: CASSPTGRKLFF. CDR3 nucleotide sequence: TGTGCCAGCAGCCCCACCGGGAGGAAACTGTTTTTT.